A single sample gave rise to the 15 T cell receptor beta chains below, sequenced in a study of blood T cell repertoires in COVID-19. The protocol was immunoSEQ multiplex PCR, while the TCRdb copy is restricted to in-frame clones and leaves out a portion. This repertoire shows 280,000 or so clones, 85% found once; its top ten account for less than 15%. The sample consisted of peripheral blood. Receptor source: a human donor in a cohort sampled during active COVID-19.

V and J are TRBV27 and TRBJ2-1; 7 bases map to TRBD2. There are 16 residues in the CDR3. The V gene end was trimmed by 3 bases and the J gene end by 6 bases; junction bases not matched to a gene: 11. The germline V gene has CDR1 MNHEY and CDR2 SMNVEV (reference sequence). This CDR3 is CASSFFGSLAANEQFF. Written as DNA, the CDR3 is TGTGCCAGCAGTTTTTTTGGGAGCCTAGCGGCCAATGAGCAGTTCTTC.

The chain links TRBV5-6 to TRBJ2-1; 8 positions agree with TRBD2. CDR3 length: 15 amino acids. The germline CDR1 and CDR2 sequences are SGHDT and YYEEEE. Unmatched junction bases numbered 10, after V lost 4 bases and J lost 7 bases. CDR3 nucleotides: TGTGCCAGCAGCATAATAGCGGGAAGAGGAAATGAGCAGTTCTTC. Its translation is CASSIIAGRGNEQFF. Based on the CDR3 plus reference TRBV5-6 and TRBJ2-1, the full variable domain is DAGVTQSPTHLIKTRGQQVTLRCSPKSGHDTVSWYQQALGQGPQFIFQYYEEEERQRGNFPDRFSGHQFPNYSSELNVNALLLGDSALYLCASSIIAGRGNEQFFGPGTRLTVL.

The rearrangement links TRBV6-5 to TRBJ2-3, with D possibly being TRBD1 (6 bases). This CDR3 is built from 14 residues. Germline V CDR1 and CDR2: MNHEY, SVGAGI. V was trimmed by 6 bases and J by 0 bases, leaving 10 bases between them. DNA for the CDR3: TGTGCCAGCAGGGACAGCCATAGCACAGATACGCAGTATTTT. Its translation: CASRDSHSTDTQYF.

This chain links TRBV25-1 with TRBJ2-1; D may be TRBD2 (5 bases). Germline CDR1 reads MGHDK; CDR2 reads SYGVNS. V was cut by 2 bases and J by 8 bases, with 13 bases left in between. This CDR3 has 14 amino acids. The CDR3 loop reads CASSEGTRPDEQFF. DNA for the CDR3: TGTGCCAGCAGTGAAGGAACTAGGCCCGATGAGCAGTTCTTC. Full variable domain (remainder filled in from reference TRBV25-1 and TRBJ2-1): EADIYQTPRYLVIGTGKKITLECSQTMGHDKMYWYQQDPGMELHLIHYSYGVNSTEKGDLSSESTVSRIRTEHFPLTLESARPSHTSQYLCASSEGTRPDEQFFGPGTRLTVL.

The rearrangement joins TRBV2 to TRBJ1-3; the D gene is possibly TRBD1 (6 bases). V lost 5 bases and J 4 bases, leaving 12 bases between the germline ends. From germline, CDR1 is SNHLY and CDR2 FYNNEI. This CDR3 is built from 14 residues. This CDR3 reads CASSSTGLGNTIYF. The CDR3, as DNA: TGTGCCAGCAGTTCCACAGGGCTGGGAAACACCATATATTTT.

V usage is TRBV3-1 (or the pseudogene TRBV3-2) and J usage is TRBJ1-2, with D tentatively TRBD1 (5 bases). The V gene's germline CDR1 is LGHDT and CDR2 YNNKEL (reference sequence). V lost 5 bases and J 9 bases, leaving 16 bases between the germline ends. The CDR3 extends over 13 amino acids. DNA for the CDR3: TGTGCCAGCAGCTGGCAGGAGGGGACTAGCTACACCTTC. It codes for CASSWQEGTSYTF.

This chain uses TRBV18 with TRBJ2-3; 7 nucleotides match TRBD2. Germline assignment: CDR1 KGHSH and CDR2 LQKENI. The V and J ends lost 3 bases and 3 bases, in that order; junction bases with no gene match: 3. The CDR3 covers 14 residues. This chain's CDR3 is CASSPNGRTDTQYF. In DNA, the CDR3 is TGTGCCAGCTCACCGAACGGGAGGACAGATACGCAGTATTTT.

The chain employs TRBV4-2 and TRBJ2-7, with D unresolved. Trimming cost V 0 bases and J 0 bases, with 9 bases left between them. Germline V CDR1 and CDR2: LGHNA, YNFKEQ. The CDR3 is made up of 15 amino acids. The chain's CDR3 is CASSQEAGTSYEQYF. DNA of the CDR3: TGTGCCAGCAGCCAAGAGGCAGGTACCTCCTACGAGCAGTACTTC.

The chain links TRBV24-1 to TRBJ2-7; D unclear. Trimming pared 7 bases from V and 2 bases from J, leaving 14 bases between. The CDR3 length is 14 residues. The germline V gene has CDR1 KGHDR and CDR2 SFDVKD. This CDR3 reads CATSPATPPYEQYF. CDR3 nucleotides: TGTGCCACCAGCCCCGCGACTCCTCCCTACGAGCAGTACTTC.

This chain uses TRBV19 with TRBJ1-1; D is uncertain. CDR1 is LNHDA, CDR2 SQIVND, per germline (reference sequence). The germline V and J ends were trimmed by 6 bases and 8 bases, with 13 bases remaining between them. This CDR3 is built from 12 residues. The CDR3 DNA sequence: TGTGCCAGTAGAGACCCTGGAGGAGAAGCTTTCTTT. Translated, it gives CASRDPGGEAFF.

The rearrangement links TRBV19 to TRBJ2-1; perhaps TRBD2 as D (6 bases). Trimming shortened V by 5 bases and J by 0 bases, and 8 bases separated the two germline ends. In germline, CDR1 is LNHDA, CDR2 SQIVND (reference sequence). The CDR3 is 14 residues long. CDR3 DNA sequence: TGTGCCAGTAGTGGAGGGAGCTCCTACAATGAGCAGTTCTTC. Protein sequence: CASSGGSSYNEQFF. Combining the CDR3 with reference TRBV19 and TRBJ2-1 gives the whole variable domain DGGITQSPKYLFRKEGQNVTLSCEQNLNHDAMYWYRQDPGQGLRLIYYSQIVNDFQKGDIAEGYSVSREKKESFPLTVTSAQKNPTAFYLCASSGGSSYNEQFFGPGTRLTVL.

CDR3 residues: CASSQNRGPAKAFF. The CDR3 nucleotides are TGTGCCAGCAGCCAAAACCGCGGTCCGGCCAAAGCTTTCTTT. The chain is built from TRBV3-1 (or the pseudogene TRBV3-2) and TRBJ1-1; D gene ambiguous. The CDR3 length is 14 residues. The germline gives CDR1 LGHDT, CDR2 YNNKEL (reference sequence). V lost 2 bases and J 9 bases, leaving 16 bases between the germline ends.

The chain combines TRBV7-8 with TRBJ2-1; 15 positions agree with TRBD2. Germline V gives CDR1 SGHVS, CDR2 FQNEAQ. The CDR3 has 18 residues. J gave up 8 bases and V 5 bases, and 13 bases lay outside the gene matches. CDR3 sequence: CASSPGLAGGGGRDEQFF. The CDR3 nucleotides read TGTGCCAGCAGCCCGGGACTAGCGGGAGGCGGGGGAAGGGATGAGCAGTTCTTC.

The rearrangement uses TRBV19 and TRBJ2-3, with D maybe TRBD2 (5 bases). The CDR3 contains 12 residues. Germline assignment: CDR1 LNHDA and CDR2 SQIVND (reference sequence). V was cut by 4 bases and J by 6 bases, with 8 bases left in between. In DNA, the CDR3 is TGTGCCAGTAGTAGAAGGGAGGATACGCAGTATTTT. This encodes CASSRREDTQYF. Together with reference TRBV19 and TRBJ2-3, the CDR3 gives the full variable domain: DGGITQSPKYLFRKEGQNVTLSCEQNLNHDAMYWYRQDPGQGLRLIYYSQIVNDFQKGDIAEGYSVSREKKESFPLTVTSAQKNPTAFYLCASSRREDTQYFGPGTRLTVL.

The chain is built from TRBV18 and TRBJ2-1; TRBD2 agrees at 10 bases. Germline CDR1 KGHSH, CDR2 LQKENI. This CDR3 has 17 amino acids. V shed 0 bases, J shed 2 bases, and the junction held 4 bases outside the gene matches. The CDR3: CASSPPIAGGTYNEQFF. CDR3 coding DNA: TGTGCCAGCTCACCACCGATAGCGGGAGGTACCTACAATGAGCAGTTCTTC.